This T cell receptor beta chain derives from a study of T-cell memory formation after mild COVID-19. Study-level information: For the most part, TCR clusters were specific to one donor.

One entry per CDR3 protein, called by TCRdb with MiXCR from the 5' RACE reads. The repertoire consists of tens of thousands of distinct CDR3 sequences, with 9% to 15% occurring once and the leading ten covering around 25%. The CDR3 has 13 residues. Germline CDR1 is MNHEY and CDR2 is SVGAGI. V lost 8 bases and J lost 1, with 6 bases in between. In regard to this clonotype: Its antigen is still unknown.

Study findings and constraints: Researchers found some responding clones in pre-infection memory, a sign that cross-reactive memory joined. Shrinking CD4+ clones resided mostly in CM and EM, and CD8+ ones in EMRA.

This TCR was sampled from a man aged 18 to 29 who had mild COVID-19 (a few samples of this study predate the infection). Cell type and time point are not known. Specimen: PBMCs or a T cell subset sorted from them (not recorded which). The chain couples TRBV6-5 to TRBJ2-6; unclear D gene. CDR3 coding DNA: TGTGCCAGCTCTGGGTCTGGGGCCAACGTCCTGACTTTC. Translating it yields CASSGSGANVLTF.